This entry describes one TCR beta chain. Authors' data handling: Amplification from reference gene primers served as the basis for estimated nucleated cell counts. TCRdb's table, derived via immunoSEQ multiplex PCR, lists solely in-frame clones and lacks some. The V and J calls and clone size are taken from that table; D and trimming were inferred from the DNA. This sample carries 200,000 or so clones, roughly 80% of them seen once, and the ten largest clones take 15% to 20%. This sample is part of a study of blood T cell repertoires in COVID-19. Study-level background: Acute and convalescent COVID-19 specimens originated in the United States, Italy and Spain. In each case, the material was cDNA or gDNA derived from T cells, B-cell-depleted T cells, or PBMCs.

This CDR3 has 15 residues. Germline-derived CDR1 and CDR2 are ENHRY and SYGVKD. Trimming took off 0 bases at V and 9 bases at J, with 15 bases between the two ends. The sequencing sample was made of peripheral blood. The clonotype originates from a man in his sixties with active or convalescent COVID-19. J is TRBJ2-1 and V is TRBV10-3, with D perhaps TRBD2 (5 bases). In DNA form, the CDR3 reads TGTGCCATCAGTGAGTCAGTGACTGTTGAGGGTGAGCAGTTCTTC. It encodes CAISESVTVEGEQFF.